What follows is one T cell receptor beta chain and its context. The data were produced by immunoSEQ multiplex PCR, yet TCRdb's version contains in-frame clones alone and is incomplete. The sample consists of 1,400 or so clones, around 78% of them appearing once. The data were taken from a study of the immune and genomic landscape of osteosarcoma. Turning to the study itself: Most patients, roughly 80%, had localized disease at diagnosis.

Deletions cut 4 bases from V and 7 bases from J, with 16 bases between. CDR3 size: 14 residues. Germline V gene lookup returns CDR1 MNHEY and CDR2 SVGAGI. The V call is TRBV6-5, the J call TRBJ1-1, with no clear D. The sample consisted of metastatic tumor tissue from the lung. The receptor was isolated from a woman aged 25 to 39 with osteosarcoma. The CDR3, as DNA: TGTGCCAGCAGTTCAATCCTTCGGGCAAATGAAGCTTTCTTT. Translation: CASSSILRANEAFF.